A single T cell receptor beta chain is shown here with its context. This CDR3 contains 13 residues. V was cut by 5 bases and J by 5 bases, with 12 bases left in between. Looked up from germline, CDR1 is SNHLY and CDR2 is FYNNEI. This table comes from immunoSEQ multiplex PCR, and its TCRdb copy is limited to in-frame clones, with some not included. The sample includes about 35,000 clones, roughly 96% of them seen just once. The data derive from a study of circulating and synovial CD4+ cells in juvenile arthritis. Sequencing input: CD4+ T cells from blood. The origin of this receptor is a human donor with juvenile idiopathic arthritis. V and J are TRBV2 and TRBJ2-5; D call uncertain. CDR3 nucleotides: TGTGCCAGCAGTTCTCGAATAGTTGAGACCCAGTACTTC. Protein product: CASSSRIVETQYF.